Listed below are T cell receptor beta chains from one sample, sequenced in a study of T cell clonotyping in hematopoietic cell transplantation. Assay used: immunoSEQ multiplex PCR; TCRdb lists only in-frame clones, some missing. The sample includes approximately 41,000 clones, about 95% of them seen just once. The sample taken for sequencing was peripheral blood mononuclear cells. The receptors come from a man aged 30-40 years in good health. Some clones in this sample may be carry-over from other donors' samples. CDR3s leave out the opening cysteine and the closing phenylalanine or tryptophan. Fields, in order: CDR3 protein, V gene, J gene, clone size. Expanded clones get a size class; other rows say once, few or many, or leave the size out.

CDR3: ASSTGDSVRLNTEAF
V: TRBV5-1
J: TRBJ1-1
size: -

CDR3: ASRWDSRNNEQF
V: TRBV27
J: TRBJ2-1
size: -

CDR3: ASTTGDYGYT
V: TRBV6-5
J: TRBJ1-2
size: -

CDR3: ASSQVDRNRYGYT
V: TRBV4-1
J: TRBJ1-2
size: -

CDR3: ASSEKAGANSPLH
V: TRBV6-1
J: TRBJ1-6
size: few

CDR3: ASSYSEGGSYEQY
V: TRBV6-5
J: TRBJ2-7
size: -

CDR3: ASSKEKTGMNTEAF
V: TRBV21-1
J: TRBJ1-1
size: -

CDR3: ASSLVSGSSYEQY
V: TRBV11-3
J: TRBJ2-7
size: -

CDR3: ASRGVGGAVTEAF
V: TRBV4-1
J: TRBJ1-1
size: -

CDR3: ASNEGRQPQH
V: TRBV2
J: TRBJ1-5
size: -

CDR3: ASSHLTGQGDTEAF
V: TRBV4-1
J: TRBJ1-1
size: -

CDR3: ASSQGTLRVNTQY
V: TRBV4-1
J: TRBJ2-3
size: -

CDR3: ASSIGAGAHGYT
V: TRBV19
J: TRBJ1-2
size: -

CDR3: ASSRGLARSAQY
V: TRBV9
J: TRBJ2-5
size: -

CDR3: AISLGLAVHEQY
V: TRBV10-3
J: TRBJ2-7
size: -

CDR3: ASSETWGSNQPQH
V: TRBV6-1
J: TRBJ1-5
size: -

CDR3: ASSLRAAMTEKLF
V: TRBV7-8
J: TRBJ1-4
size: -

CDR3: ASSPSLWGSTDTQY
V: TRBV16
J: TRBJ2-3
size: -

CDR3: ASSSFLAGGFDEQY
V: TRBV11-2
J: TRBJ2-7
size: -

CDR3: ASSQGQGDQPQH
V: TRBV5-1
J: TRBJ1-5
size: -

CDR3: ASSERGVYGYT
V: TRBV6-1
J: TRBJ1-2
size: -

CDR3: ASSRTVNTEAF
V: TRBV11-2
J: TRBJ1-1
size: -

CDR3: ASSSNQPQH
V: TRBV6-1
J: TRBJ1-5
size: -

CDR3: ASSYPGQGIFGYT
V: TRBV6-6
J: TRBJ1-2
size: -

CDR3: ASTLRGEKLF
V: TRBV5-6
J: TRBJ1-4
size: -

CDR3: ASSRPGVYEQY
V: TRBV25-1
J: TRBJ2-7
size: -

CDR3: ASRGLARDEQF
V: TRBV4-2
J: TRBJ2-1
size: -

CDR3: ASSEGGALPFSGANVLT
V: TRBV6-1
J: TRBJ2-6
size: -

CDR3: AWSVEESSYEQY
V: TRBV30
J: TRBJ2-7
size: once

CDR3: ACGLGNYEQY
V: TRBV30
J: TRBJ2-7
size: -

CDR3: ASSEGGNEQY
V: TRBV9
J: TRBJ2-7
size: -

CDR3: ASSQQGVYGYT
V: TRBV27
J: TRBJ1-2
size: -